These 29 T cell receptor beta chains came from one sample sequenced in a study of blood T cells in healthy people across ages. A second PCR, run for about 7 to 11 cycles, used a sample-barcoded 5' primer plus a J-beta primer mix. One entry per CDR3 protein, called by TCRdb with MiXCR from the 5' RACE reads. The sample has 1,500,000 or so distinct CDR3 sequences; 45% to 70% are singletons. Sequenced material: blood. These receptors all stem from a man younger than 35 in good health.

This clonotype has a single count. The V and J genes are TRBV30 and TRBJ1-1, with 8 nucleotides matching TRBD1. This CDR3 spans 12 amino acids. Germline V gene lookup returns CDR1 GTSNPN and CDR2 SVGIG (reference sequence). CDR3 loop: CAHDRGGTEAFF. CDR3 nucleotides: TGTGCTCACGACAGGGGAGGGACTGAAGCTTTCTTT.

The V call is TRBV28, the J call TRBJ2-3; 12 bases line up with TRBD2. J lost 6 bases, V lost 6 bases, and 13 bases had no gene match. Germline V gene lookup returns CDR1 MDHEN and CDR2 SYDVKM. The CDR3 contains 17 residues. CDR3 residues: CASRQGLAGTKGDTQYF. Written as DNA, the CDR3 is TGTGCCAGCAGACAAGGACTAGCGGGGACGAAAGGGGATACGCAGTATTTT.

The rearrangement joins TRBV20-1 to TRBJ2-1; the D is unclear. The germline V and J ends were trimmed by 3 bases and 7 bases, with 7 bases remaining between them. The germline gives CDR1 DFQATT, CDR2 SNEGSKA (reference sequence). The CDR3 sequence is 11 residues long. For the CDR3, the DNA is TGCAGTGCTAGGAAAACTAATGAGCAGTTCTTC. The encoded protein is CSARKTNEQFF.

This clonotype was found a few times. The genes are TRBV25-1 and TRBJ2-1; D remains ambiguous. The CDR3 spans 12 residues. CDR1 is MGHDK and CDR2 is SYGVNS in the germline V gene. V was cut by 5 bases and J by 7 bases, with 9 bases left in between. The CDR3 DNA sequence: TGTGCCAGCAGTTACTTGGAAAATGAGCAGTTCTTC. This gives the protein CASSYLENEQFF.

The chain couples TRBV29-1 to TRBJ2-3, with a weak D call TRBD2 (5 bases). Trimming left V 3 bases short and J 3 bases short, with 10 bases between. Germline V gives CDR1 SQVTM, CDR2 ANQGSEA. The CDR3 runs 13 residues. The CDR3 region is CSVDMWETDTQYF. The CDR3 nucleotides read TGCAGCGTTGATATGTGGGAGACAGATACGCAGTATTTT.

The chain uses TRBV7-9 and TRBJ1-4, with D possibly matching TRBD1 (6 bases). The CDR3 is 15 amino acids. With 6 bases removed from V and 0 bases from J, the gap between germline ends came to 11 bases. From germline, CDR1 is SEHNR and CDR2 FQNEAQ (reference sequence). The CDR3 DNA reads as TGTGCCAGCAGGGCCGGGACATCAACTAATGAAAAACTGTTTTTT. This translates into CASRAGTSTNEKLFF.

The chain carries TRBV25-1 and TRBJ1-6, with D possibly TRBD1 on 5 matching bases. Trimming removed 4 bases from V and 9 bases from J, with 16 bases in between. This CDR3 spans 15 amino acids. The germline CDR1 and CDR2 sequences are MGHDK and SYGVNS. CDR3 DNA: TGTGCCAGCAGTGGGGGACTCCTGTACGTTTCACCCCTCCACTTT. Amino acids: CASSGGLLYVSPLHF. The full variable domain, with the rest looked up from reference TRBV25-1 and TRBJ1-6, is EADIYQTPRYLVIGTGKKITLECSQTMGHDKMYWYQQDPGMELHLIHYSYGVNSTEKGDLSSESTVSRIRTEHFPLTLESARPSHTSQYLCASSGGLLYVSPLHFGNGTRLTVT.

This sequence joins TRBV4-3 and TRBJ1-2, with TRBD1 as a possible D gene (5 bases). The V gene's germline CDR1 is LGHNA and CDR2 YSLEER. Trimming left V 0 bases short and J 8 bases short, with 10 bases between. The CDR3 sequence is 13 residues long. DNA for the CDR3: TGCGCCAGCAGCCAAGATCGGCAGGGAGGCTACACCTTC. Encoded protein: CASSQDRQGGYTF.

This clonotype occurred a few times. V is TRBV6-1 and J is TRBJ2-1; 8 bases fit TRBD2. Losses at the gene ends were 4 bases for V and 2 bases for J; bases not matched to a gene: 4. Germline V gene sequence: CDR1 MNHNS, CDR2 SASEGT. The CDR3 has 15 residues. The CDR3 sequence is CASSVGTRPYNEQFF. In DNA form, the CDR3 reads TGTGCCAGCAGTGTTGGGACTAGGCCCTACAATGAGCAGTTCTTC.

This rearrangement joins TRBV25-1 to TRBJ2-1; no clear D gene. This CDR3 comprises 16 residues. V was trimmed by 1 base and J by 10 bases, leaving 20 bases between them. Germline V gene data show CDR1 as MGHDK and CDR2 as SYGVNS. The CDR3 loop is CASSEFPESSIEEQFF. The CDR3 region has the DNA TGTGCCAGCAGTGAATTCCCCGAAAGTTCAATTGAGGAGCAGTTCTTC.

The chain carries TRBV5-5 and TRBJ2-1; a possible D gene is TRBD2 (5 bases). The V gene lost 0 bases and the J gene lost 7 bases, with 17 bases spanning the gap. CDR1 and CDR2 (germline): SGHKS, YYEKEE (reference sequence). This CDR3 spans 16 amino acids. CDR3 protein: CASSLGYGVEGNEQFF. CDR3 nucleotides: TGTGCCAGCAGCTTGGGATACGGGGTTGAAGGGAATGAGCAGTTCTTC.

In regard to this clonotype: A much bigger clone sits one base away, suggesting this may be a read error. This chain connects TRBV27 to TRBJ2-3, with D tentatively TRBD1 (6 bases). CDR3 size: 16 residues. Germline CDR1 MNHEY, CDR2 SMNVEV (reference sequence). Trimming removed 2 bases from V and 4 bases from J, with 16 bases in between. The CDR3 is CASSLDQGLFPDTQYF. CDR3 bases: TGTGCCAGCAGTTTAGATCAGGGGTTGTTCCCAGATACGCAGTATTTT.

The chain uses TRBV20-1 and TRBJ2-6, with 8 nucleotides matching TRBD1. Germline-derived CDR1 and CDR2 are DFQATT and SNEGSKA (reference sequence). Unmatched junction bases numbered 6, after V lost 3 bases and J lost 2 bases. This CDR3 has 16 residues. In nucleotides, the CDR3 is TGCAGTGCTAGTAGTGGACAGGGAGCTGGGGCCAACGTCCTGACTTTC. Encoded protein: CSASSGQGAGANVLTF.

The chain recombines TRBV20-1 with TRBJ2-1; 11 nucleotides align to TRBD2. V lost 6 bases to trimming and J lost 10 bases; unmatched junction nucleotides: 17. The CDR3 runs to 16 residues. Germline CDR1 DFQATT, CDR2 SNEGSKA (reference sequence). CDR3 in DNA: TGCAGTGCCGGACCTTCTAGCGGGAGGACTTATAAAGAGCAGTTCTTC. It is translated as CSAGPSSGRTYKEQFF.

This clonotype was seen a few times. The V gene is TRBV29-1, the J gene TRBJ1-5; 7 bases map to TRBD1. CDR3 length equals 12 residues. V was clipped by 5 bases and J by 7 bases; unmatched bases: 5. The germline V gene has CDR1 SQVTM and CDR2 ANQGSEA. For the CDR3, the DNA is TGCAGCGTTAGCACAGGGGACCAGCCCCAGCATTTT. It is translated as CSVSTGDQPQHF.

This chain links TRBV10-3 with TRBJ2-4; 9 nucleotides agree with TRBD1. Near its end, the DNA agrees better with TRBJ2-7, so the J call may be wrong. This CDR3 has 15 residues. From germline, CDR1 is ENHRY and CDR2 SYGVKD. The chain's CDR3 is CAISLQSGQGNEQYF. CDR3 bases: TGTGCCATCAGCCTACAGTCGGGACAGGGCAACGAGCAGTACTTC.

The rearrangement uses TRBV6-5 and TRBJ2-1; D possibly corresponds to TRBD1 (5 bases). The CDR3 runs 11 residues. Germline loops: CDR1 MNHEY, CDR2 SVGAGI. V was clipped by 7 bases and J by 9 bases, with 10 bases between them. CDR3 coding DNA: TGTGCCAGCATCAAAGGGGCTGAGCAGTTCTTC. This sequence encodes CASIKGAEQFF.

The chain is built from TRBV15 and TRBJ1-2; D not resolved. Trimming took 1 base from V and 4 from J, leaving 10 bases between them. CDR3 length: 14 amino acids. Looked up from germline, CDR1 is LNHNV and CDR2 is YYDKDF (reference sequence). The CDR3 is CATSRVGTTYGYTF. Here the CDR3 DNA reads TGTGCCACCAGCAGAGTGGGCACGACCTATGGCTACACCTTC.

The CDR3 loop reads CASATGMTQYF. DNA of the CDR3: TGTGCCAGCGCTACAGGGATGACCCAGTACTTC. The chain links TRBV7-9 to TRBJ2-7, with D possibly matching TRBD1 (6 bases). The J call is uncertain, as TRBJ2-5 better fits the DNA end. The CDR3 extends over 11 amino acids. Germline V lookup: CDR1 SEHNR, CDR2 FQNEAQ (reference sequence).

This clonotype appeared a few times. The chain couples TRBV12-3 or TRBV12-4 to TRBJ2-7; 11 bases match TRBD1. CDR3 length: 14 residues. V gave up 5 bases and J gave up 7 bases; unmatched junction bases: 7. CDR3 protein: CASSLMGQGGEQYF. In DNA, the CDR3 is TGTGCCAGCAGTCTTATGGGACAGGGGGGAGAGCAGTACTTC.

This clonotype was seen only a few times. This chain joins TRBV6-2 or TRBV6-3 and TRBJ2-1; the D is unclear. The germline V gene encodes CDR1 MNHEY and CDR2 SVGEGT. The CDR3 is 11 amino acids. The V and J ends lost 6 bases and 8 bases respectively, with 8 bases between them. The CDR3 DNA reads TGTGCCAGCAGCTACGACGATGAGCAGTTCTTC. Translation: CASSYDDEQFF.

The chain employs TRBV20-1 and TRBJ2-3; tentative D call: TRBD1 (6 bases). The CDR3 runs 13 residues. The V end was cut by 1 base, the J end by 6 bases, with 11 bases between. The germline gives CDR1 DFQATT, CDR2 SNEGSKA (reference sequence). CDR3 amino acids: CSARGPQGDTQYF. The DNA of the CDR3 is TGCAGTGCTAGAGGGCCCCAGGGGGATACGCAGTATTTT.

The chain is built from TRBV20-1 and TRBJ2-3, with D maybe TRBD2 (6 bases). The CDR3 contains 13 residues. With 5 bases removed from V and 1 base from J, the gap between germline ends came to 10 bases. Looked up from germline, CDR1 is DFQATT and CDR2 is SNEGSKA (reference sequence). CDR3 nucleotides: TGCAGTGCTGGGGACTCCGGCACAGATACGCAGTATTTT. The encoded protein is CSAGDSGTDTQYF.

This clonotype was seen at least ten times. The chain carries TRBV12-3 or TRBV12-4 and TRBJ2-1, with 9 nucleotides matching TRBD2. There are 15 residues in the CDR3. J gave up 6 bases and V 3 bases, and 6 bases lay outside the gene matches. The chain's CDR3 is CASSFWAGGLNEQFF. The CDR3, as DNA: TGTGCCAGCAGTTTTTGGGCGGGAGGGCTCAATGAGCAGTTCTTC.

The chain uses TRBV11-2 and TRBJ1-2; D gene uncertain. The CDR3 is 13 amino acids. Germline V gene data show CDR1 as SGHAT and CDR2 as FQNNGV. V lost 10 bases and J lost 8, with 20 bases in between. CDR3 loop: CAISAGSLGGYTF. In DNA form, the CDR3 reads TGTGCCATCTCAGCGGGGAGCCTTGGCGGCTACACCTTC.

The chain links TRBV12-3 or TRBV12-4 to TRBJ1-5, with 7 bases fitting TRBD1. The V segment lost 0 bases and the J segment 9 bases; nucleotides outside the gene matches: 8. This CDR3 is 15 amino acids long. The CDR3 loop is CASSLAGTDTLPQHF. The CDR3 nucleotides read TGTGCCAGCAGTTTAGCGGGGACAGACACGCTGCCCCAGCATTTT.

This clonotype has a handful of counts. This sequence joins TRBV5-1 and TRBJ2-5; D tentatively reads TRBD1 or TRBD2 (6 bases each). The length of the CDR3 is 13 residues. Trimming took off 9 bases at V and 4 bases at J, with 16 bases between the two ends. CDR1 SGHRS and CDR2 YFSETQ come from the germline V gene. The CDR3 region has the DNA TGCGCCACCGCGGAGGGGGGCGGAGAGACCCAGTACTTC. This encodes CATAEGGGETQYF.

The chain couples TRBV29-1 to TRBJ2-1, with TRBD2 matching over 14 bases. This CDR3 has 17 amino acids. Germline assignment: CDR1 SQVTM and CDR2 ANQGSEA. Trimming took 0 bases from V and 3 from J; bases not matched to a gene: 4. CDR3 region: CSVEDWTSGGLYNEQFF. CDR3 bases: TGCAGCGTTGAAGATTGGACTAGCGGGGGGCTCTACAATGAGCAGTTCTTC.

V usage is TRBV28 and J usage is TRBJ2-7, with D possibly being TRBD1 (6 bases). Between the trimmed V and J ends, which lost 4 bases and 9 bases, there was a span of 22 bases. This CDR3 comprises 15 residues. Germline V gene sequence: CDR1 MDHEN, CDR2 SYDVKM. The CDR3 DNA reads TGTGCCAGCAGTTATCGGACAGACGACAATGGCCGGCAGTACTTC. Protein: CASSYRTDDNGRQYF.